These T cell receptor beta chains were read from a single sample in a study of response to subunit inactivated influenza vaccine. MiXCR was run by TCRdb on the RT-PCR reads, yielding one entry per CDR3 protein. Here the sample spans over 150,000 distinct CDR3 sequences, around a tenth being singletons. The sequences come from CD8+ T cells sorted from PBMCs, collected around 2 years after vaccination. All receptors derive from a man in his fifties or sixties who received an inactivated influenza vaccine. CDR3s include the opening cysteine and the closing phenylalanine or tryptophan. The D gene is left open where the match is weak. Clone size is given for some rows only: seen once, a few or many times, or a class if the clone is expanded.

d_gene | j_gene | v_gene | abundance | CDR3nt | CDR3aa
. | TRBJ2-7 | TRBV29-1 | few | TGCAGCGTCGGGGCAGCCTACGAGCAGTACTTC | CSVGAAYEQYF
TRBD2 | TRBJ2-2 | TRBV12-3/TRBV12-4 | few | TGTGCCAGCAGTTTAAAGGGACTAGCGGGGGGGCGAGCCTACACCGGGGAGCTGTTTTTT | CASSLKGLAGGRAYTGELFF
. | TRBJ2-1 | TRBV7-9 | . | TGTGCCAGCAGCTTAGTTACAGCCGAGCAGTTCTTC | CASSLVTAEQFF
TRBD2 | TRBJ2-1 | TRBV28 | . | TGTGCCAGCAGTATTAATCTAGCGGGTTCCTACAATGAGCAGTTCTTC | CASSINLAGSYNEQFF
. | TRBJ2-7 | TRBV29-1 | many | TGCAGCGTTGAATCGGGATGGGGCTACGAGCAGTACTTC | CSVESGWGYEQYF
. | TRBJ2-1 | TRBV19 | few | TGTGCCAGTAGTTTACAATACAGCTCCTACAATGAGCAGTTCTTC | CASSLQYSSYNEQFF
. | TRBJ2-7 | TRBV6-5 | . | TGTGCCAGCAGTGCACAGGGTTACGAGCAGTACTTC | CASSAQGYEQYF
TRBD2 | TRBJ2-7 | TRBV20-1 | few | TGCAGTGCTAGAACGGGACTATCTTTTGGGAACGAGCAGTACTTC | CSARTGLSFGNEQYF
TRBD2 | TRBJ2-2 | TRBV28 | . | TGTGCCAGCAGTCCACTAGCGGGATCCACCGGGGAGCTGTTTTTT | CASSPLAGSTGELFF
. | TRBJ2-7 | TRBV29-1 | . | TGCAGCGTTGAAATTTCGTACGAGCAGTACTTC | CSVEISYEQYF